This entry describes one TCR beta chain. The data were produced by immunoSEQ multiplex PCR, yet TCRdb's version contains in-frame clones alone and is incomplete. The table lists roughly 180,000 clones, about 70% of them singletons. The data were taken from a study of blood T cell repertoires in COVID-19. Study summary: Whether acute or convalescent, the COVID-19 samples came from the United States, Italy and Spain.

V lost 5 bases and J 0 bases, leaving 12 bases between the germline ends. The CDR3 spans 15 residues. Germline loops: CDR1 MDHEN, CDR2 SYDVKM. Sequencing was carried out using peripheral blood. The rearrangement links TRBV28 to TRBJ2-3; D remains unclear. This receptor was identified in a woman between 45 and 65 years old with active or convalescent COVID-19. Here the CDR3 reads CASSPLGGSTDTQYF. CDR3 sequence (DNA): TGTGCCAGCAGTCCCCTCGGTGGTAGCACAGATACGCAGTATTTT.